Below, one TCR beta chain is given with its context. Original processing methods: How many nucleated cells were present was estimated from reference gene primer amplification. Some clones are missing from TCRdb's copy, which holds only in-frame ones; the method was immunoSEQ multiplex PCR. Clonal size and the V and J genes are those of that table, whereas D and trimming came from the DNA. The table lists about 64,000 clones, just over 90% of them singletons, with around 1.5% in the top ten. Germline V gene lookup returns CDR1 LGHNA and CDR2 YSLEER. With V trimmed by 6 bases and J by 9 bases, 12 bases remained unmatched. The CDR3 length is 16 residues. The data derive from a study of blood T cell repertoires in COVID-19. Study background: The United States, Italy and Spain were the sources of the acute and convalescent COVID-19 samples. From T cells, B-cell-depleted T cells, or PBMCs came the material, which was cDNA or gDNA.

The specimen sequenced was peripheral blood. The genes are TRBV4-3 and TRBJ2-1, with TRBD2 matching over 12 bases. This sequence was found in a human donor in a cohort sampled during active COVID-19. The CDR3 bases are TGCGCCAGCAGTCGGACTAGCGGGAAGGGCTGGGGTGAGCAGTTCTTC. It translates to CASSRTSGKGWGEQFF.